This T cell receptor (beta chain) emerged from a study of T cells expressing NK-cell markers. Study-wide context: Repertoire data for TCR beta were derived from sorted T cells (CD3+CD56+NKG2C+, CD3+CD56+NKG2C- and CD3+CD56-NKG2C+). Study-level points and caveats: Over 5 donors showed dominant NKG2C+ clonotypes comprising roughly 1.0-7.5% of their CD8+ T cells.

The CDR3 length is 17 residues. Germline V gene data show CDR1 as MNHEY and CDR2 as SVGAGI. Concerning this clonotype itself: What it recognizes is unknown.

With UMIs, 5'RACE template switching was used to make TCR beta cDNA. TCRdb processed the 5' RACE reads again and assigns one entry to each CDR3 protein, with no DNA. The sample has about 260,000 distinct CDR3 sequences; the top ten hold 0.39%. This sequence was found in a man between 18 and 35 years old in good health. The genes are TRBV6-5 and TRBJ1-5; as DNA is missing, the TRBD1 call by TCRdb cannot be tested. Sequenced: blood T cells: a sorted CD56 or NKG2C T cell subset, CD4+ or CD8+ T cells, or bulk PBMC T cells (not recorded which). CDR3: CASSIRQGGSSNQPQHF.